These T cell receptor beta chains were read from a single sample in a study of cytomegalovirus exposure and HLA in healthy donors. The data were produced by immunoSEQ multiplex PCR, yet TCRdb's version contains in-frame clones alone and is incomplete. The sample shows about 97,000 clones, 75% of them seen only once. Source material: PBMCs. The receptors here all came from a man aged 50-60 years in good health and CMV-seronegative. CDR3s include the opening cysteine and the closing phenylalanine or tryptophan. The order of the fields is J gene, clone size, D gene, V gene, CDR3 DNA, CDR3 protein. D genes are given only for firm matches. A row's size may be missing; if present it is once, few, many or a size class.

TRBJ1-2,-,-,TRBV4-2,TGTGCCAGCAGCCAAGAAGCGGCCTCCGAGATAGCTAACTATGGCTACACCTTC,CASSQEAASEIANYGYTF
TRBJ2-7,-,-,TRBV28,TGTGCCAGCAGGGATGGCAAGGTAGCCGGAAGCTCCTACGAGCAGTACTTC,CASRDGKVAGSSYEQYF
TRBJ1-5,-,-,TRBV6-5,TGTGCCAGCAGTCCCCGTATCAATCAGCCCCAGCATTTT,CASSPRINQPQHF
TRBJ1-5,-,TRBD1,TRBV28,TGTGCCAGCAGTCGTTTCGACGGGACAGCTGGCAATCAGCCCCAGCATTTT,CASSRFDGTAGNQPQHF
TRBJ1-3,-,-,TRBV30,TGTGCCTGGAGTGTAAACAGGTTGAGCGGAAACACCATATATTTT,CAWSVNRLSGNTIYF
TRBJ2-1,-,-,TRBV30,TGTGCCTGGAGCCTCCCCCTTTCTTCCTACAATGAGCAGTTCTTC,CAWSLPLSSYNEQFF
TRBJ1-5,-,-,TRBV19,TGTGCCAGTAGTATACCCAGGGAGGGAAAGCCCCAGCATTTT,CASSIPREGKPQHF
TRBJ1-1,-,-,TRBV2,TGTGCCAGCTTGGTGGCGAGGAGCACTGAAGCTTTCTTT,CASLVARSTEAFF
TRBJ1-5,-,-,TRBV19,TGTGCCAGTAGTATAAGCGGGGATCAGCCCCAGCATTTT,CASSISGDQPQHF
TRBJ2-7,-,-,TRBV5-1,TGCGCCAGCAGCTTGGGGGGAGGCGAGCAGTACTTC,CASSLGGGEQYF
TRBJ2-1,-,TRBD2,TRBV19,TGTGCCAGCAGCAATTTTAGGCGGGGAGGGAATGAGCAGTTCTTC,CASSNFRRGGNEQFF
TRBJ1-3,few,-,TRBV6-6,TGTGCCAGCAGCCCACCTACGGGAAACACCATATATTTT,CASSPPTGNTIYF
TRBJ2-7,-,-,TRBV2,TGTGCCAGCAGTGAATGGGGTGGGGCCTCCTACGAGCAGTACTTC,CASSEWGGASYEQYF
TRBJ2-2,-,TRBD1,TRBV6-6,TGTGCCAGCAGTTATGGGAGGCAGGGGGCGTCCGGGGAGCTGTTTTTT,CASSYGRQGASGELFF
TRBJ2-2,-,TRBD2,TRBV10-1,TGCGCCAGCAGGGGGACTAGCGGGAGATACACCGGGGAGCTGTTTTTT,CASRGTSGRYTGELFF
TRBJ2-1,-,-,TRBV28,TGTGCCAGCAGAACTAGGACCCGGTGGAATGAGCAGTTCTTC,CASRTRTRWNEQFF
TRBJ1-1,few,-,TRBV6-5,TGTGCCAGCAGTCCGACCAGGGCTGGGGACACTGAAGCTTTCTTT,CASSPTRAGDTEAFF
TRBJ2-1,-,TRBD2,TRBV7-2,TGTGCCAGCAGCCTAGGGACTAGCGGGAACTACAATGAGCAGTTCTTC,CASSLGTSGNYNEQFF
TRBJ1-5,-,-,TRBV7-2,TGTGCCAGCAGCCGCGCCAATCAGCCCCAGCATTTT,CASSRANQPQHF
TRBJ2-3,-,-,TRBV7-2,TGTGCCAGCAGCCACTCGGCAGGGCCTCGCACAGATACGCAGTATTTT,CASSHSAGPRTDTQYF
TRBJ2-7,-,TRBD1,TRBV27,TGTGCCAGCAGTTTATCTACAGGGGCGTACGGGCAGTACTTC,CASSLSTGAYGQYF
TRBJ1-1,-,-,TRBV6-5,TGTGCCAGCAGTTACTCGAGGCAATCTGAAGCTTTCTTT,CASSYSRQSEAFF
TRBJ1-1,-,-,TRBV18,TGTGCCAGCTCACCACCGGCAGGGAAATGGAACACTGAAGCTTTCTTT,CASSPPAGKWNTEAFF
TRBJ2-5,-,-,TRBV15,TGTGCCACCAGCTCCCGCAGGGTACCCCAAGAGACCCAGTACTTC,CATSSRRVPQETQYF
TRBJ1-3,-,TRBD1,TRBV7-2,TGTGCCAGCAGCCCGGACAGGGGGTCCGGAAACACCATATATTTT,CASSPDRGSGNTIYF
TRBJ2-5,-,-,TRBV5-1,TGCGCCAGCAGAACGGACAGACAAGAGACCCAGTACTTC,CASRTDRQETQYF
TRBJ1-1,once,-,TRBV28,TGTGCCAGCAGTTTCCCGGTTAACACTGAAGCTTTCTTT,CASSFPVNTEAFF
TRBJ1-5,-,-,TRBV5-8,TGTGCCAGCAGCTTGACAGCGGGCAATCAGCCCCAGCATTTT,CASSLTAGNQPQHF
TRBJ1-1,few,TRBD1,TRBV6-6,TGTGCCAGCAGTTCCGGGACAGGCCTTGAAGCTTTCTTT,CASSSGTGLEAFF
TRBJ1-1,-,-,TRBV28,TGTGCCAGCAGGGGGACACATATAGAAGCTTTCTTT,CASRGTHIEAFF
TRBJ2-5,-,TRBD1,TRBV18,TGTGCCAGCTCACTCCGGGGGACAGGAGAGACCCAGTACTTC,CASSLRGTGETQYF
TRBJ2-7,few,TRBD2,TRBV19,TGTGCCAGTAGTATGACTAGCGGACCCTACGAGCAGTACTTC,CASSMTSGPYEQYF
TRBJ2-3,-,TRBD2,TRBV4-2,TGTGCCAGCAGCCAAGACGCGGGGGACACAGATACGCAGTATTTT,CASSQDAGDTDTQYF
TRBJ2-3,-,-,TRBV5-6,TGTGCCAGCAGATCCACGACCAGGGGTGTCACAGATACGCAGTATTTT,CASRSTTRGVTDTQYF
TRBJ2-7,-,-,TRBV4-1,TGCGCCAGCAGCCAAGTAGAGGTAGCCTCCTACGAGCAGTACTTC,CASSQVEVASYEQYF
TRBJ1-1,-,-,TRBV6-5,TGTGCCAGCCGACAAACAGGGAATATGGGTGCTTTCTTT,CASRQTGNMGAFF
TRBJ2-1,few,TRBD1,TRBV7-9,TGTGCCAGCAGCTCTGGGACAGGGGTTTACAATGAGCAGTTCTTC,CASSSGTGVYNEQFF
TRBJ2-5,-,TRBD1,TRBV30,TGTGCCTGGAACCCAACGGGGACAGGGGAGACCCAGTACTTC,CAWNPTGTGETQYF
TRBJ2-2,-,TRBD2,TRBV12-5,TGTGCTAGTGGCCGAACCGGGACTAGCGGGGGGAACACCGGGGAGCTGTTTTTT,CASGRTGTSGGNTGELFF
TRBJ2-5,-,-,TRBV6-5,TGTGCCAGCAGTTACTCCTATCAAGAGACCCAGTACTTC,CASSYSYQETQYF
TRBJ1-2,-,TRBD1,TRBV10-3,TGTGCCATTTGGACAGGGGTAATTAGTGGCTACACCTTC,CAIWTGVISGYTF
TRBJ2-7,-,TRBD2,TRBV7-2,TGTGCCAGCAGCTTATCCGGCGGGAGTACTTATTACGAGCAGTACTTC,CASSLSGGSTYYEQYF
TRBJ2-1,-,-,TRBV6-6,TGTGCCAGCAGTTCCACCAGGGCCAATGAGCAGTTCTTC,CASSSTRANEQFF
TRBJ2-7,-,-,TRBV29-1,TGCAGAGCCCAGGGGTTATTCTACGAGCAGTACTTC,CRAQGLFYEQYF
TRBJ2-2,few,TRBD2,TRBV29-1,TGCAGCGCCGGACTAGCGGGAGGAACCGGGGAGCTGTTTTTT,CSAGLAGGTGELFF
TRBJ2-7,-,-,TRBV6-5,TGTGCCAGCAGTTACCGACAGGCTAGCTCCTACGAGCAGTACTTC,CASSYRQASSYEQYF
TRBJ2-2,-,TRBD1,TRBV18,TGTGCCAGCTCACCGGCGAAGGACAGGGGAACCGGGGAGCTGTTTTTT,CASSPAKDRGTGELFF